This TCR beta chain emerged from a study of chemoradiotherapy in HPV16-positive cancers (dated by TCRdb to 2021 to 2024). Regarding the study in general: Using functional T-cell assays on cells from a couple of HPV16-positive patients, the researchers defined candidate HPV-specific T-cell clones and common TCR motifs. The study set out to ask whether T-cell immunity against the HPV oncoproteins E6 and E7 changes over the course of chemoradiotherapy and whether that immunity affects survival. TCR repertoires from around 80 patients with HPV-related cancers were then used to track the candidate HPV-specific TCRs and motifs.

Library preparation used the immunoSEQ multiplex PCR assay. TCRdb's version of the immuneACCESS table is confined to in-frame rearrangements and falls short of the full clone set. An unresolved V gene accounts for under half of the shortfall where checked; the remainder is of unknown origin. This sample has some 11,000 clones in its table, and more than 70% of those were observed once. The ten largest make up under 8.5% of the sample. This clone was observed once. The target of this receptor is not known. No quality values exist for individual bases; no much larger clone is one base distant. On the study overall, not on this receptor specifically: Among HPV16-positive patients, expansion of HPV-responsive T cells during chemoradiotherapy was associated with better recurrence-free survival. Expansion of candidate HPV-specific clones and E7-related TCR motifs was observed in the tumor microenvironment during treatment, whereas no such expansion was observed for non-HPV-specific T cells. The functional definition of HPV-specific T cells came from only a couple of HPV16-positive patients, and the survival association was reported for HPV16-positive patients.

Repertoires were sampled repeatedly over the course of chemoradiotherapy, so clonal expansion could be followed in the tumor microenvironment. The source is a human donor with HPV-associated anogenital cancer. Sampling was carried out from a patient who underwent chemoradiotherapy.

The nucleotides read TGTGCCAGTAGTATAAGCGGGAGGGGGGCTGAGCAGTTCTTC. This gives the protein CASSISGRGAEQFF. The rearrangement joined TRBV19 to TRBJ2-1, with 10 bases in between that match TRBD2. The CDR3 numbers 14 residues from cysteine through phenylalanine. Only CDR3 DNA is held: 42 bases, read in frame from base 1. V has 2 bases trimmed and J has 9 bases trimmed; junction bases matching no gene number 4. Per the germline V gene (reference sequence), LNHDA is the CDR1 and SQIVND is the CDR2.